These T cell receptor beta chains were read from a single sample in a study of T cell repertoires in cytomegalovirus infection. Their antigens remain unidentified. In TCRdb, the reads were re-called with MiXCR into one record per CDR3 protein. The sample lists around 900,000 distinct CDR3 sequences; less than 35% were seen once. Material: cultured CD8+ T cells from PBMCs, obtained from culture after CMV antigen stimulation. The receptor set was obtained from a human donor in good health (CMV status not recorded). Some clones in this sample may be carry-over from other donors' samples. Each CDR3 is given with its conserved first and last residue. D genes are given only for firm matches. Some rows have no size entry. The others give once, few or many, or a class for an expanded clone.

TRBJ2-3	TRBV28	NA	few	TGTGCCAGCAGTCACCGTCGGGGTTCAGATACGCAGTATTTT	CASSHRRGSDTQYF
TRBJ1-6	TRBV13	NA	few	TGTGCCAGCAGCTCGGGGGCCTATAATTCACCCCTCCACTTT	CASSSGAYNSPLHF
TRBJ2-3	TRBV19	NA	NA	TGTGCCAGTAGTGAGGGGTGGGATACGCAGTATTTT	CASSEGWDTQYF
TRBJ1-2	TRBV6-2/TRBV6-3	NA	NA	TGTGCCAGCAGTCCAACGCCGGCGGGGGTTTGGAGTGGCTACACCTTC	CASSPTPAGVWSGYTF
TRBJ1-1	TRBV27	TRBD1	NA	TGTGCCAGCAGTTTTAGTGGCCGGACAGGGGCGAACACTGAAGCTTTCTTT	CASSFSGRTGANTEAFF
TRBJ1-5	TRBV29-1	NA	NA	TGCCTCAGGGGTAGCAATCAGCCCCAGCATTTT	CLRGSNQPQHF
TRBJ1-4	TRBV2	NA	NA	TGTGCCAGCAGTGAAGGATGGGGGTTGACTAATGAAAAACTGTTTTTT	CASSEGWGLTNEKLFF
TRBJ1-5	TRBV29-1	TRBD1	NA	TGCAGCGTTGAGATAGGGGGCACCCAGCCCCAGCATTTT	CSVEIGGTQPQHF
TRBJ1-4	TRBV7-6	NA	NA	TGTGCCAGCAGCGCCGAATATAATCGGAATGAAAAACTGTTTTTT	CASSAEYNRNEKLFF
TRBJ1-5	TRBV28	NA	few	TGTGCCAGCAGTTTCCCGGGAGCTAATTCGCCCCAGCATTTT	CASSFPGANSPQHF
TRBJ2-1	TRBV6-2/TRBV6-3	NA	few	TGTGCCAGCAGTTCGACTAGGGGGAGCTCCTACAATGAGCAGTTCTTC	CASSSTRGSSYNEQFF
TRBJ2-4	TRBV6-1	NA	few	TGTGCCAGCAGTGAAGCCCCTAACACAGGGTCAGTTAAAAACATTCAGTACTTC	CASSEAPNTGSVKNIQYF
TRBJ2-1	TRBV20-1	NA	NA	TGCAGTGCTAGAGATGGCCTTTTACCTTACAATGAGCAGTTCTTC	CSARDGLLPYNEQFF
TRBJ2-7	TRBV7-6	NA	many	TGTGCCAGCAGCTTAGAAGTCAGCTTCTCCTACGAGCAGTACTTC	CASSLEVSFSYEQYF
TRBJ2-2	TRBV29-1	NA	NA	TGCAGCATCCTCGGTACCGGGGAGCTGTTTTTT	CSILGTGELFF
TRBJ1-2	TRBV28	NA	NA	TGTGCCAGCAGTTTAGGGGAGGGGCAGGTTGTTGGCTACACCTTC	CASSLGEGQVVGYTF
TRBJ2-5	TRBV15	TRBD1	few	TGTGCCACCAGCAGAGATCGGGAAGGGGGCTGGGGGGAGACCCAGTACTTC	CATSRDREGGWGETQYF
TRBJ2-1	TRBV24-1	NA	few	TGTGCCACCAGTGACCTGGACAGACTAGGATACAATGAGCAGTTCTTC	CATSDLDRLGYNEQFF
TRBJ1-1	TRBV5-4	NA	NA	TGTGCCAGCAGCTTGCTCTCGGGAGACGTTGAAGCTTTCTTT	CASSLLSGDVEAFF
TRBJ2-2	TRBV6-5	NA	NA	TGTGCCAGCAGTCGGGAGAACACCGGGGAGCTGTTTTTT	CASSRENTGELFF
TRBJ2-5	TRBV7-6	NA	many	TGTGCCAGCAGCTTACAGGGGGGAGGGGGACTGGAGACCCAGTACTTC	CASSLQGGGGLETQYF
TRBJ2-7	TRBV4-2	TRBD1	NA	TGTGCCAGCAGCCAAGCTGAGATGGGACAGGGGCCCTACGAGCAGTACTTC	CASSQAEMGQGPYEQYF
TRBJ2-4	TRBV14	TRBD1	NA	TGTGCCAGCAGCCAAGGCCAGGGGGTCTTGGCCAAAAACATTCAGTACTTC	CASSQGQGVLAKNIQYF
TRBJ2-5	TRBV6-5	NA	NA	TGTGCCAGCAGTCACCCGGACCTTCCAGAGACCCAGTACTTC	CASSHPDLPETQYF
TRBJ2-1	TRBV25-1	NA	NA	TGTGCCAGCAGTGATTCTAGCTCCTACAATGAGCAGTTCTTC	CASSDSSSYNEQFF
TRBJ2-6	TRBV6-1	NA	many	TGTGCCAGCAGCCCCGAGGGGTCTGGGGCCAACGTCCTGACTTTC	CASSPEGSGANVLTF
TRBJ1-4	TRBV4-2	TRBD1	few	TGTGCCAGCAGCCCCTGGACAGGGCTCGGGACTAATGAAAAACTGTTTTTT	CASSPWTGLGTNEKLFF
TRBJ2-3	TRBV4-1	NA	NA	TGCGCCAGCAGCCCGCGGCCGGGGAAACCCCGGGGCACAGATACGCAGTATTTT	CASSPRPGKPRGTDTQYF
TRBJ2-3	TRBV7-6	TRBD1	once	TGTGCCAGCAGCAATGGGACAGGGGGCGCGGATACGCATTATTTT	CASSNGTGGADTHYF
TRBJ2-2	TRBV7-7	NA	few	TGTGCTAGCAGCTGGGCCTTGAACACCGGGGAGCTGTTTTTT	CASSWALNTGELFF
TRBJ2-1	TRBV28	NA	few	TGTGCCAGCAGGCCCTTTGGGGAATCCTACAATGAGCAGTTCTTC	CASRPFGESYNEQFF
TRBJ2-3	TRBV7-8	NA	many	TGTGCCAGCAGCTATCCTAGCACAGATACGCAGTATTTT	CASSYPSTDTQYF
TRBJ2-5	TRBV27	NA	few	TGTGCCAGCAGTCAAGGGACAGCGGGTCAAGAGACCCAGTACTTC	CASSQGTAGQETQYF
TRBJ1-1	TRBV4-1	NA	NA	TGCGCCAGCAAGGGAGCGGGGGAAGCTTTCTTT	CASKGAGEAFF
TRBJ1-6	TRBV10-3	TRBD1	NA	TGTGCCATCAAGGGCGACAGGGCGGATTCACCCCTCCACTTT	CAIKGDRADSPLHF
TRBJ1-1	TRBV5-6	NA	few	TGTGCCAGCAGCCCTTACCAGGACAGTCTGAACACTGAAGCTTTCTTT	CASSPYQDSLNTEAFF
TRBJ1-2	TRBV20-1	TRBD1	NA	TGCAGTGCCATGGACAGGGTGCAGAACCATGGCTACACCTTC	CSAMDRVQNHGYTF
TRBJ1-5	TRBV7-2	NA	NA	TGTGCCAGCAGCTGGGAAGCTGATCAGCCCCAGCATTTT	CASSWEADQPQHF
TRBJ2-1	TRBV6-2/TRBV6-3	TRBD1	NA	TGTGCCAGCAACGGACAGGGCAGCTACAATGAGCAGTTCTTC	CASNGQGSYNEQFF
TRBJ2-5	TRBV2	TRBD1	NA	TGTGCCAGCAGTGACGGGACAGGGGGTATTGAGACCCAGTACTTC	CASSDGTGGIETQYF
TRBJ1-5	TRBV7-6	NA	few	TGTGCCAGCAGCCCCGGAATTCAGACGAATCCTAATAGCAATCAGCCCCAGCATTTT	CASSPGIQTNPNSNQPQHF
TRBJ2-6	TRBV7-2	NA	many	TGTGCCAGCAGTTTTTTTCCCCGGGACGTAGCCTTTGGGGCCAACGTCCTGACTTTC	CASSFFPRDVAFGANVLTF
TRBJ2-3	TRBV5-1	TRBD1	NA	TGCGCCAGTCACAGGGGGCTGGGGGCAGATACGCAGTATTTT	CASHRGLGADTQYF